This is a list of T cell receptor beta chains from one sample in a study of blood T cell repertoires in COVID-19. Measured with immunoSEQ multiplex PCR; TCRdb has only the in-frame clones, and not every one. The sample has around 220,000 clones, approximately 80% seen once; the top ten hold 6.5% to 9%. Sequenced input: PBMCs or T cells enriched from blood (not recorded which). The receptors were sampled from a woman in her 40s with acute COVID-19. Each CDR3 is given with its conserved first and last residue. The D gene is left open where the match is weak. A clone size is listed for some rows: how often the clone was seen (once, few, many), or a class if it is expanded.

d_gene: TRBD1; abundance: -; v_gene: TRBV5-4; j_gene: TRBJ1-1; CDR3nt: TGTGCCAGCAGCTTCAAGGGACAGGAGAACACTGAAGCTTTCTTT; CDR3aa: CASSFKGQENTEAFF
d_gene: -; abundance: -; v_gene: TRBV7-2; j_gene: TRBJ1-2; CDR3nt: TGTGCCAGCACCCATGAAAGGGGATTTGGCTACACCTTC; CDR3aa: CASTHERGFGYTF
d_gene: TRBD1; abundance: -; v_gene: TRBV9; j_gene: TRBJ1-6; CDR3nt: TGTGCCAGCAGCGTAGGACAGGGACCTAATTCACCCCTCCACTTT; CDR3aa: CASSVGQGPNSPLHF
d_gene: TRBD2; abundance: few; v_gene: TRBV27; j_gene: TRBJ2-1; CDR3nt: TGTGCCAGCAGTTTATGGCTAGCGGGGGAGTTCAATGAGCAGTTCTTC; CDR3aa: CASSLWLAGEFNEQFF
d_gene: -; abundance: -; v_gene: TRBV7-8; j_gene: TRBJ2-7; CDR3nt: TGTGCCAGCAGCCGGAGCGGGCCCTCCTACGAGCAGTACTTC; CDR3aa: CASSRSGPSYEQYF
d_gene: TRBD1; abundance: -; v_gene: TRBV4-1; j_gene: TRBJ1-1; CDR3nt: TGCGCCAGCAGGGGGACAGTAAAGGTCGCCACTGAAGCTTTCTTT; CDR3aa: CASRGTVKVATEAFF
d_gene: TRBD1; abundance: -; v_gene: TRBV25-1; j_gene: TRBJ2-2; CDR3nt: TGTGCCAGCGCTCGCCAGGGACAGGAGAACACCGGGGAGCTGTTTTTT; CDR3aa: CASARQGQENTGELFF
d_gene: TRBD1; abundance: -; v_gene: TRBV5-1; j_gene: TRBJ1-4; CDR3nt: TGCGCCAGCAGCATACAGGGGGCGACGACAGCAACTAATGAAAAACTGTTTTTT; CDR3aa: CASSIQGATTATNEKLFF
d_gene: -; abundance: -; v_gene: TRBV6-5; j_gene: TRBJ2-3; CDR3nt: TGTGCCAGCACCGGGTACAGCACAGATACGCAGTATTTT; CDR3aa: CASTGYSTDTQYF
d_gene: -; abundance: -; v_gene: TRBV5-1; j_gene: TRBJ1-1; CDR3nt: TGCGCCAGCAGCTCAAAGGGACAAAACACTGAAGCTTTCTTT; CDR3aa: CASSSKGQNTEAFF
d_gene: -; abundance: -; v_gene: TRBV14; j_gene: TRBJ1-2; CDR3nt: TGTGCCAGCAGCCAAGAGCAGAAATATGGCTACACCTTC; CDR3aa: CASSQEQKYGYTF
d_gene: -; abundance: -; v_gene: TRBV5-1; j_gene: TRBJ1-4; CDR3nt: TGCGCCAGCAGCTTGGAAGGGGCCTCGGAAAAACTGTTTTTT; CDR3aa: CASSLEGASEKLFF
d_gene: TRBD1; abundance: once; v_gene: TRBV6-5; j_gene: TRBJ2-7; CDR3nt: TGTGCCAGCAGCATGGACAGGGTGAGGAACGAGCAGTACTTC; CDR3aa: CASSMDRVRNEQYF
d_gene: TRBD2; abundance: -; v_gene: TRBV28; j_gene: TRBJ2-1; CDR3nt: TGTGCCAGCAGCCAGGGGGGACTAGCTGCCAATGAGCAGTTCTTC; CDR3aa: CASSQGGLAANEQFF
d_gene: -; abundance: -; v_gene: TRBV12-5; j_gene: TRBJ2-7; CDR3nt: TGTGCTAGTGGTTTTCCTCGGGGTGACTCCTACGAGCAGTACTTC; CDR3aa: CASGFPRGDSYEQYF
d_gene: TRBD1; abundance: few; v_gene: TRBV6-5; j_gene: TRBJ1-5; CDR3nt: TGTGCCAGCAGGACAGGGTTCGATCAGCCCCAGCATTTT; CDR3aa: CASRTGFDQPQHF
d_gene: TRBD1; abundance: -; v_gene: TRBV7-6; j_gene: TRBJ1-5; CDR3nt: TGTGCCAGCAGCGCAGGGACAGCATCTAGCAATCAGCCCCAGCATTTT; CDR3aa: CASSAGTASSNQPQHF
d_gene: -; abundance: -; v_gene: TRBV19; j_gene: TRBJ2-1; CDR3nt: TGTGCCAGTAGGCACAGAGCCTCCTACAATGAGCAGTTCTTC; CDR3aa: CASRHRASYNEQFF
d_gene: -; abundance: -; v_gene: TRBV14; j_gene: TRBJ1-2; CDR3nt: TGTGCCAGCAGCCAAGCTCGGGGAGACTATGGCTACACCTTC; CDR3aa: CASSQARGDYGYTF
d_gene: -; abundance: few; v_gene: TRBV29-1; j_gene: TRBJ2-7; CDR3nt: TGCAGCGTTGGGGACTTTGGGACTCGAAACGAGCAGTACTTC; CDR3aa: CSVGDFGTRNEQYF
d_gene: TRBD1; abundance: few; v_gene: TRBV5-1; j_gene: TRBJ1-6; CDR3nt: TGCGCCAGCAGTACAGGGGGCGCATATAATTCACCCCTCCACTTT; CDR3aa: CASSTGGAYNSPLHF
d_gene: TRBD1; abundance: -; v_gene: TRBV7-9; j_gene: TRBJ2-7; CDR3nt: TGTGCCAGCAGCTTAGGTTTAAGGGACAGGACGTACTTC; CDR3aa: CASSLGLRDRTYF
d_gene: -; abundance: -; v_gene: TRBV7-8; j_gene: TRBJ2-1; CDR3nt: TGTGCCAGCAGCGGGAGGCAGGCGAGCTCCTACAATGAGCAGTTCTTC; CDR3aa: CASSGRQASSYNEQFF
d_gene: -; abundance: -; v_gene: TRBV5-8; j_gene: TRBJ2-2; CDR3nt: TGTGCCAGCAGCTTGGACAGATCTCTACCAAAGGACGGGGAGCTGTTTTTT; CDR3aa: CASSLDRSLPKDGELFF
d_gene: -; abundance: -; v_gene: TRBV7-2; j_gene: TRBJ1-5; CDR3nt: TGTGCCAGCAGCTTAGTGAGGGTGGCCTTCAATCAGCCCCAGCATTTT; CDR3aa: CASSLVRVAFNQPQHF
d_gene: -; abundance: once; v_gene: TRBV28; j_gene: TRBJ1-3; CDR3nt: TGTGCCAGCAGTTATCAGGGGATCTCTGGAAACACCATATATTTT; CDR3aa: CASSYQGISGNTIYF
d_gene: TRBD2; abundance: -; v_gene: TRBV13; j_gene: TRBJ2-5; CDR3nt: TGTGCCAGCAGCTTAGGACTAGCGGATCAAGAGACCCAGTACTTC; CDR3aa: CASSLGLADQETQYF
d_gene: TRBD1; abundance: -; v_gene: TRBV6-1; j_gene: TRBJ1-5; CDR3nt: TGTGCCAGCAGTGAATACAGGGGGCCCTATCAGCCCCAGCATTTT; CDR3aa: CASSEYRGPYQPQHF